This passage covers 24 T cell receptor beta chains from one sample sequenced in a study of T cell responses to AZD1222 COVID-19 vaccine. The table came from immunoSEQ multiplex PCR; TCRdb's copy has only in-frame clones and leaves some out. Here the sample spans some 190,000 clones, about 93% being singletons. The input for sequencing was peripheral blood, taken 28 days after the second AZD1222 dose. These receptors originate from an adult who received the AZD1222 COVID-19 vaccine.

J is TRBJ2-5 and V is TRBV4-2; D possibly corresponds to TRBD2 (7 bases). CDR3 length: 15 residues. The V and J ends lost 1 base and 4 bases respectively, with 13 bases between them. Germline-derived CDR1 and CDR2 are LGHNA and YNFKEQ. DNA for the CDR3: TGTGCCAGCAGCCAAGCGACCGGGGGGCCAGAGACCCAGTACTTC. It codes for CASSQATGGPETQYF.

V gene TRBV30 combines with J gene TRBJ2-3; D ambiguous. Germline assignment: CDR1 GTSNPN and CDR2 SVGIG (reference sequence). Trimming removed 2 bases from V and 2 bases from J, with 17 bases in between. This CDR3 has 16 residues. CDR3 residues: CAWSRKDGWPTDTQYF. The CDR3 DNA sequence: TGTGCCTGGAGTCGCAAGGACGGATGGCCCACAGATACGCAGTATTTT.

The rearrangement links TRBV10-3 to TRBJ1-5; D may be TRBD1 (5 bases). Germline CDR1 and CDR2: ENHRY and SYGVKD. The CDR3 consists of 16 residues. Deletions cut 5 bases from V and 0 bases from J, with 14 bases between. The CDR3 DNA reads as TGTGCCATCAGTTCTAGAGACAGTCATAGCAATCAGCCCCAGCATTTT. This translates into CAISSRDSHSNQPQHF.

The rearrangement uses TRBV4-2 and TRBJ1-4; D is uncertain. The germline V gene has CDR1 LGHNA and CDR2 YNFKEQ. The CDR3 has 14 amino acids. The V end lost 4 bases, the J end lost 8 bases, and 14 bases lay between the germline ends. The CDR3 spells CASSPPGREEKLFF. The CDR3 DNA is TGTGCCAGCAGCCCTCCCGGGAGGGAGGAAAAACTGTTTTTT.

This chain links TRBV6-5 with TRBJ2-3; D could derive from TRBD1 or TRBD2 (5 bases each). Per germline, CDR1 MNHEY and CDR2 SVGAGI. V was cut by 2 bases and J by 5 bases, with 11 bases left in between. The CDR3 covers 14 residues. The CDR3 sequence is CASSYDTGGDTQYF. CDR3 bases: TGTGCCAGCAGTTACGACACAGGAGGAGATACGCAGTATTTT.

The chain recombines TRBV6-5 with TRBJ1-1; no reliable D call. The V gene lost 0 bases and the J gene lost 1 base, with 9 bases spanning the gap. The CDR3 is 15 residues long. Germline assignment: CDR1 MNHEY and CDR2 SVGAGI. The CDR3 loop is CASSYSGRRNTEAFF. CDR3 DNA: TGTGCCAGCAGTTACTCTGGGCGCAGGAACACTGAAGCTTTCTTT.

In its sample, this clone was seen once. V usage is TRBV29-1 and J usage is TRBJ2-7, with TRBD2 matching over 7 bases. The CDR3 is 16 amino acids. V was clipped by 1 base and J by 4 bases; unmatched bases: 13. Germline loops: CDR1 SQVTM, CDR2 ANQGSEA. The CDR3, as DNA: TGCAGCGTTGAAGTTCAAAGGGGAGGGCCCTCGTACGAGCAGTACTTC. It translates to CSVEVQRGGPSYEQYF.

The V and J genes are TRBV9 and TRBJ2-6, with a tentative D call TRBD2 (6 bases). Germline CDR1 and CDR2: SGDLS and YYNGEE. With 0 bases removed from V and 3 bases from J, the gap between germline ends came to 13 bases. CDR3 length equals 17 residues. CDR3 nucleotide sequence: TGTGCCAGCAGCGTAGGTCTGGAGGGGCTTGGGGCCAACGTCCTGACTTTC. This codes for CASSVGLEGLGANVLTF.

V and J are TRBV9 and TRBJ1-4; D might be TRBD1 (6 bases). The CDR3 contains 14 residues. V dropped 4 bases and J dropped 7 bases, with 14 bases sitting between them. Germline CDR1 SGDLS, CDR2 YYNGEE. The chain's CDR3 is CASSPTGFGEKLFF. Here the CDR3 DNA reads TGTGCCAGCAGCCCCACAGGGTTTGGTGAAAAACTGTTTTTT.

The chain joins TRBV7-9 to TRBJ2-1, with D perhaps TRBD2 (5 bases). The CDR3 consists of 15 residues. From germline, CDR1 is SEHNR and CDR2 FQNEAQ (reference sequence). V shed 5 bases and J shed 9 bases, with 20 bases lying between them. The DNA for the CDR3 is TGTGCCAGCAGCCGATGGACTGGGCGGTATGGTGAGCAGTTCTTC. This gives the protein CASSRWTGRYGEQFF.

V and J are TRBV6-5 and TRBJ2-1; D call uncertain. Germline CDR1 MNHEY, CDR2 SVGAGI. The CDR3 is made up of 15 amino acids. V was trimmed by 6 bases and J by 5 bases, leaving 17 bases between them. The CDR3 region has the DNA TGTGCCAGCAGGTGGGGTAGGGTGGGGAACAATGAGCAGTTCTTC. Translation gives CASRWGRVGNNEQFF.

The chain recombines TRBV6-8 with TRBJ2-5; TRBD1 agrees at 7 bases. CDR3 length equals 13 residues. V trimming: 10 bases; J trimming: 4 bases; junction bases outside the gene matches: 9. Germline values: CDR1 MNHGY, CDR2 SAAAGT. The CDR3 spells CANRQGWGETQYF. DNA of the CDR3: TGTGCCAACCGACAGGGTTGGGGAGAGACCCAGTACTTC.

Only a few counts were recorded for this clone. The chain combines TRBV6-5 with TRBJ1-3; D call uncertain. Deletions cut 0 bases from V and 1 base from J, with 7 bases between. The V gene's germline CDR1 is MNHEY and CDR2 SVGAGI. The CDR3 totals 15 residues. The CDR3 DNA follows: TGTGCCAGCAGTTACTCCGGGGAATCTGGAAACACCATATATTTT. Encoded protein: CASSYSGESGNTIYF.

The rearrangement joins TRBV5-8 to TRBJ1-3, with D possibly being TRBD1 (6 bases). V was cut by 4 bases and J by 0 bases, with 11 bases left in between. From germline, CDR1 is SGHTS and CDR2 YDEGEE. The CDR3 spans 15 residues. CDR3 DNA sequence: TGTGCCAGCAGCCTACAGGGCTTCTCTGGAAACACCATATATTTT. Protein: CASSLQGFSGNTIYF.

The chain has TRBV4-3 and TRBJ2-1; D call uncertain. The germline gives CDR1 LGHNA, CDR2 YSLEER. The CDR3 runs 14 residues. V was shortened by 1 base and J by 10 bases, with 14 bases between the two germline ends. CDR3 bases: TGCGCCAGCAGCCAAGGGAATGTCCTAACGGAGCAGTTCTTC. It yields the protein CASSQGNVLTEQFF.

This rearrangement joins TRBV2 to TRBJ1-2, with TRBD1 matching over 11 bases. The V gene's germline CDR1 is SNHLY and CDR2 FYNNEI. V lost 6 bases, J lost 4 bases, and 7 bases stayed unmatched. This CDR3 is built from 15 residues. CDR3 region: CASRRDRGEVYGYTF. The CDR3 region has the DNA TGTGCCAGCAGGCGGGACAGGGGGGAGGTCTATGGCTACACCTTC.

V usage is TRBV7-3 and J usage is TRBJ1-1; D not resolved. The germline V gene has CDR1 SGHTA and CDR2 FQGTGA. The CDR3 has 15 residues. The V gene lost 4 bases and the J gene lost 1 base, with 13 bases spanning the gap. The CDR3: CASSSGTDGNTEAFF. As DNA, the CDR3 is TGTGCCAGCAGCTCCGGAACCGACGGGAACACTGAAGCTTTCTTT.

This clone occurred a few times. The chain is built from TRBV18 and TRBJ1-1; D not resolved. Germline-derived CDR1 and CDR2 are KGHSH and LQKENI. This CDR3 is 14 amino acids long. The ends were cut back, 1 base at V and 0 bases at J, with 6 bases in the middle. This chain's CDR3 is CASSPQAMNTEAFF. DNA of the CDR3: TGTGCCAGCTCACCACAGGCCATGAACACTGAAGCTTTCTTT.

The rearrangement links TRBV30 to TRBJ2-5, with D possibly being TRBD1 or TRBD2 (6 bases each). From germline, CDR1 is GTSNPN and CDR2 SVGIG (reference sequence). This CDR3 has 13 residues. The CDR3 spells CALSGATQETQYF. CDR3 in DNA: TGTGCTCTCTCGGGGGCTACACAAGAGACCCAGTACTTC.

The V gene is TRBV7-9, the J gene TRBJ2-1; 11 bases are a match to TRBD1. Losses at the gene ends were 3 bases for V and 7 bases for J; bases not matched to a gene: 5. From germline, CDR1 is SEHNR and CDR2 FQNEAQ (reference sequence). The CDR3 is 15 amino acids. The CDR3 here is CASSLRTGGGNEQFF. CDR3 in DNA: TGTGCCAGCAGCTTGAGGACAGGGGGCGGGAATGAGCAGTTCTTC.

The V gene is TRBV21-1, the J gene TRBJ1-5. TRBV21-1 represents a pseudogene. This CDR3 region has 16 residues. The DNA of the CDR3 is TGTGCCAGCAGCAAAGAGGGAGAGGGGAGCAATCAGCCCCAGCATTTT. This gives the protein CASSKEGEGSNQPQHF.

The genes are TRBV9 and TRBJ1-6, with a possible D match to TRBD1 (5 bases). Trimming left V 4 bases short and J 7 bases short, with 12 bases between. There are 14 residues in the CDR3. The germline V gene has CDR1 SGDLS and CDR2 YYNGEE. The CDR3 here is CASSPRVENSPLHF. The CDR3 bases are TGTGCCAGCAGCCCCAGGGTAGAAAATTCACCCCTCCACTTT.

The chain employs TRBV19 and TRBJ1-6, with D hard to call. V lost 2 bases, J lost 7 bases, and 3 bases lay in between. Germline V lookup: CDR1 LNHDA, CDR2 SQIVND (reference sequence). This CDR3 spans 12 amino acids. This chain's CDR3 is CASSILNSPLHF. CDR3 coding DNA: TGTGCCAGTAGTATATTGAATTCACCCCTCCACTTT. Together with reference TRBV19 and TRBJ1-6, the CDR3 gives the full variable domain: DGGITQSPKYLFRKEGQNVTLSCEQNLNHDAMYWYRQDPGQGLRLIYYSQIVNDFQKGDIAEGYSVSREKKESFPLTVTSAQKNPTAFYLCASSILNSPLHFGNGTRLTVT.

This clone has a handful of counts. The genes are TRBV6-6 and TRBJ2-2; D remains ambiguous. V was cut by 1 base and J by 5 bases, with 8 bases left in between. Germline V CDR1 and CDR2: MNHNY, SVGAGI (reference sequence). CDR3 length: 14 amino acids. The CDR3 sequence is CASSYWAETGELFF. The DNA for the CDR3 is TGTGCCAGCAGTTACTGGGCTGAAACCGGGGAGCTGTTTTTT.